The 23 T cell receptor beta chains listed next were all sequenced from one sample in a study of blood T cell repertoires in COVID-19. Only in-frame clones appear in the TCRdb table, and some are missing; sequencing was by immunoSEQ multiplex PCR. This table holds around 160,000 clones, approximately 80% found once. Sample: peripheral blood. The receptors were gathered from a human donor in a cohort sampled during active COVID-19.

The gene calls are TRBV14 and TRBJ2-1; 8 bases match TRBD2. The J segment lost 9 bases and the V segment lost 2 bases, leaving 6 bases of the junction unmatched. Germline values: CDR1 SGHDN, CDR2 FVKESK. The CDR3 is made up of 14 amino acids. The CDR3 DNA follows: TGTGCCAGCAGCCAAAACGGGGGGGTCGGTGAGCAGTTCTTC. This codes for CASSQNGGVGEQFF.

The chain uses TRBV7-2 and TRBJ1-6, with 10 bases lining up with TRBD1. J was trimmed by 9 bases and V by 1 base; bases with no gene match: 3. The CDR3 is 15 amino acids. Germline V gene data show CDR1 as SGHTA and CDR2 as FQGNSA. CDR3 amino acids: CASSLGRDRGSPLHF. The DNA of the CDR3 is TGTGCCAGCAGCTTAGGCCGGGACAGGGGTTCACCCCTCCACTTT.

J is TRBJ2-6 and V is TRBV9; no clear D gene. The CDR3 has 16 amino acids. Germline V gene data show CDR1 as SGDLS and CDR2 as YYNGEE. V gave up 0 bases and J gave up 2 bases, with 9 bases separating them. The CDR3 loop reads CASSVEWAPGANVLTF. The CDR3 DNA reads TGTGCCAGCAGCGTAGAATGGGCCCCTGGGGCCAACGTCCTGACTTTC.

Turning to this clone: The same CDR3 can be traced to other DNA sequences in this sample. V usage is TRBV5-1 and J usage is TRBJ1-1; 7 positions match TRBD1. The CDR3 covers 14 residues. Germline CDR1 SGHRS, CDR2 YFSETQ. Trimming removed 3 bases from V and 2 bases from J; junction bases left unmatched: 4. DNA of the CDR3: TGCGCCAGCAGCTCCGGGACAGCAAACACTGAAGCTTTCTTT. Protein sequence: CASSSGTANTEAFF.

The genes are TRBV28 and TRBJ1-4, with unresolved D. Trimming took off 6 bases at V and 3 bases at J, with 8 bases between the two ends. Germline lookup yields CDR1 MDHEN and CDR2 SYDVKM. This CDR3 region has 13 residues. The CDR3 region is CASSPTPNEKLFF. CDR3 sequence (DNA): TGTGCCAGCAGCCCTACCCCTAATGAAAAACTGTTTTTT.

CDR3 DNA sequence: TGTGCCAGCAGTTTGGTCGGTCAAGAGACCCAGTACTTC. Translating it yields CASSLVGQETQYF. This chain uses TRBV28 with TRBJ2-5; no definite D call. Germline loops: CDR1 MDHEN, CDR2 SYDVKM. Trimming removed 3 bases from V and 2 bases from J, with 7 bases in between. The CDR3 has 13 residues.

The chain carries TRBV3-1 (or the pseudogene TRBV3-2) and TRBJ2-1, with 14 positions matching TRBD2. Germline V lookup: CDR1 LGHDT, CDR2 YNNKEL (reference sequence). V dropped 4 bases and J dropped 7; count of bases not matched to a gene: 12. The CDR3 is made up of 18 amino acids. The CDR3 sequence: CASSRGLAGGSRKNEQFF. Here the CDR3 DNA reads TGTGCCAGCAGCCGCGGACTAGCGGGGGGCTCGAGGAAAAATGAGCAGTTCTTC.

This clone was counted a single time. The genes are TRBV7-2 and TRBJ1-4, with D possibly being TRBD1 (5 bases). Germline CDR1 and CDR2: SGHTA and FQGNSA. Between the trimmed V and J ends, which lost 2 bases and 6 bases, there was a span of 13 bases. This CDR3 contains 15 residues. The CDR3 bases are TGTGCCAGCAGCTTATTGGGGCCGGGGGATGAAAAACTGTTTTTT. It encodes CASSLLGPGDEKLFF.

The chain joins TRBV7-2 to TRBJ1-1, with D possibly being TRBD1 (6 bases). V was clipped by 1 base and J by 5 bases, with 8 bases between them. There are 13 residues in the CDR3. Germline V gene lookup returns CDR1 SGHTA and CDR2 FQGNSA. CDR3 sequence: CASSLDRETEAFF. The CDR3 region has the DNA TGTGCCAGCAGCTTAGACAGGGAAACTGAAGCTTTCTTT.

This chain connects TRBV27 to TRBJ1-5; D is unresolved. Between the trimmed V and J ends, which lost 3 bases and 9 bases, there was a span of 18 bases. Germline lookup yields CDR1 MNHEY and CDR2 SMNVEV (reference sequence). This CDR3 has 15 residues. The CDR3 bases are TGTGCCAGCAGTTTTGAACCTAATCCCCGAGGGCCCCAGCATTTT. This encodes CASSFEPNPRGPQHF.

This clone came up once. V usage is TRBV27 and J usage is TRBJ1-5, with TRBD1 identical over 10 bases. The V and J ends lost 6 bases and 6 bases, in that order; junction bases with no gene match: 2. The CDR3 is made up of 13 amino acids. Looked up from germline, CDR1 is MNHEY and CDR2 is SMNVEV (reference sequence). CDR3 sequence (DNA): TGTGCCAGCAGCGACAGGGGGCCTCAGCCCCAGCATTTT. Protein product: CASSDRGPQPQHF.

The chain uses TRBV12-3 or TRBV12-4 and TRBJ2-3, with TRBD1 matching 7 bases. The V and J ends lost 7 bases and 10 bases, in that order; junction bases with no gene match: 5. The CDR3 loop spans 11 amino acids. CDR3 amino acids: CASNRQGAQYF. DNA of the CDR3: TGTGCCAGCAATCGACAGGGAGCGCAGTATTTT.

The chain's CDR3 is CASSLGVRGSYEQYF. CDR3 nucleotide sequence: TGTGCCAGCAGCTTAGGGGTCAGGGGGAGTTACGAGCAGTACTTC. The rearrangement joins TRBV7-2 to TRBJ2-7, with TRBD1 matching 7 bases. The trim removed 1 base at V and 4 bases at J, leaving 7 bases unmatched. Germline V lookup: CDR1 SGHTA, CDR2 FQGNSA. The CDR3 is 15 amino acids.

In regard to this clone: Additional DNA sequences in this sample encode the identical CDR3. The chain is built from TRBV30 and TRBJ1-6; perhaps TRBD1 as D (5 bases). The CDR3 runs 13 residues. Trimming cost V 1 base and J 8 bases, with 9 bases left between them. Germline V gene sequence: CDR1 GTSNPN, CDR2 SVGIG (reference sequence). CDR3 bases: TGTGCCTGGAGTGGTCAGGGCCATTCACCCCTCCACTTT. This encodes CAWSGQGHSPLHF.

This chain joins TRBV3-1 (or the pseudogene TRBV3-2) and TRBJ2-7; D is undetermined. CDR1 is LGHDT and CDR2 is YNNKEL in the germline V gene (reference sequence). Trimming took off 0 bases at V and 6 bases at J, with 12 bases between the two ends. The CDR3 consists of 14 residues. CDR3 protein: CASSQDGSWSEQYF. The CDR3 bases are TGTGCCAGCAGCCAAGATGGCAGTTGGAGCGAGCAGTACTTC.

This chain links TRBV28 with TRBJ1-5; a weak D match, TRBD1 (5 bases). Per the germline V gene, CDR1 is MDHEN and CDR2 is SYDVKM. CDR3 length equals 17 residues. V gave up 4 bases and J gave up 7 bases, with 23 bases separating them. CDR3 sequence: CASSSSATGGAGQPQHF. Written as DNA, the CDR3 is TGTGCCAGCAGTTCCTCCGCCACAGGAGGGGCGGGACAGCCCCAGCATTTT.

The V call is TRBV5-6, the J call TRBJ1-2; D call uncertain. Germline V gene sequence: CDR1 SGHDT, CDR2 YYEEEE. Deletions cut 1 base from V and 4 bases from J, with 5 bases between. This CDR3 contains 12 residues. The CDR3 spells CASSLRSYGYTF. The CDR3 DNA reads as TGTGCCAGCAGCTTGAGGAGCTATGGCTACACCTTC.

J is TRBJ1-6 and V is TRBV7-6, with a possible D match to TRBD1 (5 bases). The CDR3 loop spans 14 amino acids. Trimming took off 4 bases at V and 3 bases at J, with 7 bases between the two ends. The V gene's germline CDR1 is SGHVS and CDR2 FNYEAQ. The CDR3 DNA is TGTGCCAGCAGCTCCGACAGCTATAATTCACCCCTCCACTTT. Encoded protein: CASSSDSYNSPLHF.

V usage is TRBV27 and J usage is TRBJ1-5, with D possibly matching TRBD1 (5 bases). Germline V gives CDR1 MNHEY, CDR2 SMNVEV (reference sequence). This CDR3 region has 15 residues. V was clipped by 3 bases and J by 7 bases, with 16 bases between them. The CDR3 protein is CASSFSGGNGQPQHF. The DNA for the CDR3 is TGTGCCAGCAGTTTTTCGGGGGGGAACGGGCAGCCCCAGCATTTT.

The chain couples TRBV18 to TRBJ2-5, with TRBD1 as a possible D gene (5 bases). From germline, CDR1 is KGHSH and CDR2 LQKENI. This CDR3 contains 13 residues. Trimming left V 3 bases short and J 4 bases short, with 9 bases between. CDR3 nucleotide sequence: TGTGCCAGCTCACCGCAGGGTTTAGAGACCCAGTACTTC. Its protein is CASSPQGLETQYF.

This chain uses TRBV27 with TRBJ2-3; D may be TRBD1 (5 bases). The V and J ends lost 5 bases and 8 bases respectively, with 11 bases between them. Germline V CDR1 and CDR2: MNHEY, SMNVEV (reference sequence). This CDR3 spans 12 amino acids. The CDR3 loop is CASSTGSVTQYF. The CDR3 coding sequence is TGTGCCAGCAGTACAGGTTCGGTTACGCAGTATTTT.

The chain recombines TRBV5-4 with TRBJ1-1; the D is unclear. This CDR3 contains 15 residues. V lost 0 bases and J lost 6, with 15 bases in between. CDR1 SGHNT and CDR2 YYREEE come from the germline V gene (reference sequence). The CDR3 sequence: CASSLVGQHNAEAFF. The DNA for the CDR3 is TGTGCCAGCAGCTTGGTTGGGCAGCATAACGCTGAAGCTTTCTTT.

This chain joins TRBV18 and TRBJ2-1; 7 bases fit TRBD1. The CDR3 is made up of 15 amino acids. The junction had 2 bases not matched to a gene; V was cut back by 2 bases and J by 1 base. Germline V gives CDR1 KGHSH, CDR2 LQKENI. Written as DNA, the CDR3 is TGTGCCAGCTCACCAGGGACAGAATCCTACAATGAGCAGTTCTTC. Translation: CASSPGTESYNEQFF.